Listed below are T cell receptor beta chains from one sample, sequenced in a study of OX40 agonist ivuxolimab in advanced cancers. Sequenced by immunoSEQ multiplex PCR; TCRdb stores in-frame clones only, minus some. Of some 80,000 clones listed, approximately 83% were seen once; the top ten hold roughly 2%. The sequenced sample was CD4+ or CD8+ T cells sorted from blood, obtained in a trial of the OX40 agonist ivuxolimab. All receptors come from an adult with an advanced solid tumor such as melanoma, head and neck, liver or kidney cancer. Each CDR3 is given with its conserved first and last residue. A D gene is named only where the DNA matches it firmly. Size tells how often a clone was seen (once, few, many) or the class of an expanded clone, and some rows leave it out.

J gene: TRBJ1-1
D gene: .
V gene: TRBV20-1
clone size: .
CDR3 DNA: TGCAGTGCTCCCCGGATGGGGAGTGCCTTCTTT
CDR3 protein: CSAPRMGSAFF

J gene: TRBJ2-1
D gene: TRBD1
V gene: TRBV23-1
clone size: .
CDR3 DNA: TGCGCCCCCGGACAGGTATACAATGAGCAGTTCTTC
CDR3 protein: CAPGQVYNEQFF

J gene: TRBJ1-2
D gene: .
V gene: TRBV15
clone size: few
CDR3 DNA: TGTGCCACCAGCAGGGACCAGACAGACGGCTACACCTTC
CDR3 protein: CATSRDQTDGYTF

J gene: TRBJ2-5
D gene: .
V gene: TRBV27
clone size: .
CDR3 DNA: TGTGCCACCCGTAAGGGTGGGATACGAGAGACCCAGTACTTC
CDR3 protein: CATRKGGIRETQYF

J gene: TRBJ2-7
D gene: .
V gene: TRBV14
clone size: .
CDR3 DNA: TGTGCCAGCAGCCCCCAGGCTATGGGGGAGCAGTACTTC
CDR3 protein: CASSPQAMGEQYF

J gene: TRBJ1-2
D gene: TRBD1
V gene: TRBV6-6
clone size: few
CDR3 DNA: TGTGCCAGCAGTCTACGCACAGGGGGCATAAACTATGGCTACACCTTC
CDR3 protein: CASSLRTGGINYGYTF

J gene: TRBJ2-7
D gene: .
V gene: TRBV5-6
clone size: .
CDR3 DNA: TGTGCCAGCAGCCCTACGGGGGACAGTATCTACGAGCAGTACTTC
CDR3 protein: CASSPTGDSIYEQYF

J gene: TRBJ2-2
D gene: .
V gene: TRBV19
clone size: .
CDR3 DNA: TGTGCCAGTAGTCAGGGCACCGGGGAGCTGTTTTTT
CDR3 protein: CASSQGTGELFF

J gene: TRBJ1-6
D gene: .
V gene: TRBV7-2
clone size: .
CDR3 DNA: TGTGCCAGCAGCTACACAGGTCTGAATAGGAATTCACCCCTCCACTTT
CDR3 protein: CASSYTGLNRNSPLHF

J gene: TRBJ1-1
D gene: .
V gene: TRBV7-7
clone size: .
CDR3 DNA: TGTGCTAGCAGCCGTGACAGAGACACTGAAGCTTTCTTT
CDR3 protein: CASSRDRDTEAFF

J gene: TRBJ1-2
D gene: .
V gene: TRBV10-3
clone size: once
CDR3 DNA: TGTGCCACCCGTAGTGGGGGGGATGGCTATGGCTACACCTTC
CDR3 protein: CATRSGGDGYGYTF

J gene: TRBJ2-3
D gene: .
V gene: TRBV11-2
clone size: .
CDR3 DNA: TGTGCCAGCAGCTTAGCGCCTCAAGATACGCAGTATTTT
CDR3 protein: CASSLAPQDTQYF

J gene: TRBJ1-6
D gene: .
V gene: TRBV9
clone size: .
CDR3 DNA: TGTGCCAGCAGCTCCCAACAGGGCCGGTCACCCCTCCACTTT
CDR3 protein: CASSSQQGRSPLHF

J gene: TRBJ1-1
D gene: .
V gene: TRBV6-5
clone size: .
CDR3 DNA: TGTGCCAGCAGGGGATTGGGGGGCAGGGGCACTGAAGCTTTCTTT
CDR3 protein: CASRGLGGRGTEAFF

J gene: TRBJ2-3
D gene: .
V gene: TRBV4-1
clone size: .
CDR3 DNA: TGCGCCAGCAGCCAGGCCCCTCCGGGACACGGCACAGATACGCAGTATTTT
CDR3 protein: CASSQAPPGHGTDTQYF

J gene: TRBJ2-1
D gene: TRBD1
V gene: TRBV11-3
clone size: .
CDR3 DNA: TGTGCCAGCAGCTCCCCCGACGAGCAGTCCCGGGACAGTATCAATGAGCAGTTCTTC
CDR3 protein: CASSSPDEQSRDSINEQFF

J gene: TRBJ1-1
D gene: TRBD1
V gene: TRBV5-4
clone size: once
CDR3 DNA: TGTGCCAGCAGCTTTGACAGGGGGCGGGCTGAAGCTTTCTTT
CDR3 protein: CASSFDRGRAEAFF

J gene: TRBJ2-7
D gene: .
V gene: TRBV11-2
clone size: .
CDR3 DNA: TGTGCCAGCAGCTTAGTGGGGCAGCGGGCCCTCTACGAGCAGTACTTC
CDR3 protein: CASSLVGQRALYEQYF

J gene: TRBJ2-1
D gene: .
V gene: TRBV6-1
clone size: .
CDR3 DNA: TGTGCCAGCAGATACGGGGCATACAATGAGCAGTTCTTC
CDR3 protein: CASRYGAYNEQFF

J gene: TRBJ2-3
D gene: .
V gene: TRBV4-2
clone size: .
CDR3 DNA: TGTGCCAGCAGCCAAAATCCGGGACTGGTGCTTTCAGATACGCAGTATTTT
CDR3 protein: CASSQNPGLVLSDTQYF